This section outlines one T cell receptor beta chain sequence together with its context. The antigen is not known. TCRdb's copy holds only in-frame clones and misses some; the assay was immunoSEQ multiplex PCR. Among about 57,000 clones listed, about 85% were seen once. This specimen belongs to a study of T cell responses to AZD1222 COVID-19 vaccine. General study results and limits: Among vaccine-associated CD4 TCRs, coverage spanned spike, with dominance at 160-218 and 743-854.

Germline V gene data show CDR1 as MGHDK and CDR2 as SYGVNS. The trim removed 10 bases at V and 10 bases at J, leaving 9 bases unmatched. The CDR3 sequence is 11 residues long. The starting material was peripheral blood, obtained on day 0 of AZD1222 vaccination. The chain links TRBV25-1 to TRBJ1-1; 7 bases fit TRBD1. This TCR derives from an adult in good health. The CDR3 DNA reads TGTGCCACCAGGGGGGTCGGGGCAGCTTTCTTT. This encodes CATRGVGAAFF.